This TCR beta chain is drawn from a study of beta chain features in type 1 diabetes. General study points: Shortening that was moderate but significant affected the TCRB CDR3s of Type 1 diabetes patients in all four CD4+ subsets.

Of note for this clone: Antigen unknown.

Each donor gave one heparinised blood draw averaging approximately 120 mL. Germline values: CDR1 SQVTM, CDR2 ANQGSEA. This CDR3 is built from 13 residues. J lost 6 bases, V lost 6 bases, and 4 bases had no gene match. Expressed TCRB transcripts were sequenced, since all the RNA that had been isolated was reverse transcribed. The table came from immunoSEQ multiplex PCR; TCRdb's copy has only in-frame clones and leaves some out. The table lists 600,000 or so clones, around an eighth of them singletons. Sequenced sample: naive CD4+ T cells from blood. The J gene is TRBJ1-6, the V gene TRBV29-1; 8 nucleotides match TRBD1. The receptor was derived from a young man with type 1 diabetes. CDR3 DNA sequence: TGCAGCGTCCGGACAGGGCTTAATTCACCCCTCCACTTT. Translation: CSVRTGLNSPLHF.